This TCR beta chain is from a study of cytotoxic CD8 clonotypes in ibrutinib-treated CLL. Study-wide background: Across the patients, about a dozen were relapsed/refractory, 15 treatment-naive and approximately 18 IGHV unmutated.

Data came from immunoSEQ multiplex PCR; TCRdb stores just in-frame clones and leaves some out. The sample has more than 75,000 clones; roughly four fifths are singletons. Remarks on this clone: Its antigen remains unknown.

The germline V gene has CDR1 MDHEN and CDR2 SYDVKM. This CDR3 has 15 residues. V gave up 2 bases and J gave up 5 bases, with 15 bases separating them. Study-wide results and caveats: Baseline levels were approached again at progression, after clonality had risen at ibrutinib response. T-cell clonality at baseline went above that of age-matched healthy donors and rose and fell with circulating CD8+ T-cell counts.

The sequencing here drew on PBMCs, taken after 24 months of ibrutinib treatment. The chain links TRBV28 to TRBJ1-2; D perhaps matches TRBD1 (6 bases). This sequence originates from a human donor with chronic lymphocytic leukemia. The CDR3 protein is CASSLVFRQEYGYTF. The CDR3 DNA reads TGTGCCAGCAGTTTAGTTTTCAGACAGGAGTATGGCTACACCTTC.